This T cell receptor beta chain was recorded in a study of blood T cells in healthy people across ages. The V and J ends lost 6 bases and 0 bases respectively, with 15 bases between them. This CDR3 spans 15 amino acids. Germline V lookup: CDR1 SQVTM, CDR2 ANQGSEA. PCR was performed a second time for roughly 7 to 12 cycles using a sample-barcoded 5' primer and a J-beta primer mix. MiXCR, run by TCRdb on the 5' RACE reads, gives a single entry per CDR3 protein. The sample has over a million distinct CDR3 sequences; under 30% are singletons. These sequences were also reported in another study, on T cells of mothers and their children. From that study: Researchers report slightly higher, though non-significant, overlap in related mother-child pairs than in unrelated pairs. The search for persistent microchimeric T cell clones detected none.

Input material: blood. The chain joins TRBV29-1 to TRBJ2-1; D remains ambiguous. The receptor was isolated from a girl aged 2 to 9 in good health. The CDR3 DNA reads TGCAGCGTGCCGACGGCGGCGAGCTCCTACAATGAGCAGTTCTTC. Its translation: CSVPTAASSYNEQFF.